The 18 T cell receptor beta chains below were found in one sample sequenced in a study of technical replicates of blood from several donors. Assay: immunoSEQ multiplex PCR; the TCRdb copy retains only in-frame clones and omits some. The sample has roughly 52,000 clones, about 95% seen once; the top ten hold just over 3%. Sequenced sample: PBMCs. All receptors derive from a human donor in good health. Some clones in this sample may be carry-over from other donors' samples.

The chain employs TRBV5-1 and TRBJ1-2; no firm D call. The germline V and J ends were trimmed by 2 bases and 4 bases, with 9 bases remaining between them. From germline, CDR1 is SGHRS and CDR2 YFSETQ. CDR3 length equals 13 residues. Here the CDR3 reads CASSFLESYGYTF. CDR3 in DNA: TGCGCCAGCAGCTTCCTTGAGTCCTATGGCTACACCTTC.

V usage is TRBV6-1 and J usage is TRBJ2-7, with unresolved D. V was pared by 0 bases and J by 7 bases, with 4 bases between. This CDR3 is built from 11 residues. Germline lookup yields CDR1 MNHNS and CDR2 SASEGT. The CDR3 loop reads CASSEAREQYF. As DNA, the CDR3 is TGTGCCAGCAGTGAAGCCCGGGAGCAGTACTTC.

V gene TRBV9 combines with J gene TRBJ2-1; D may be TRBD2 (5 bases). V lost 4 bases and J lost 0, with 14 bases in between. Germline lookup yields CDR1 SGDLS and CDR2 YYNGEE. This CDR3 spans 16 amino acids. CDR3 loop: CASSLLGGLSYNEQFF. CDR3 coding DNA: TGTGCCAGCAGCCTGCTCGGCGGGCTCTCCTACAATGAGCAGTTCTTC.

The chain links TRBV7-3 to TRBJ2-1, with D possibly being TRBD2 (5 bases). This CDR3 is 16 amino acids long. The germline V gene encodes CDR1 SGHTA and CDR2 FQGTGA. With 5 bases removed from V and 4 bases from J, the gap between germline ends came to 18 bases. The CDR3 sequence is CASSPDYFPDYNEQFF. DNA of the CDR3: TGTGCCAGCAGCCCCGACTATTTCCCCGATTACAATGAGCAGTTCTTC.

CDR3 bases: TGTGCCAGCAGCTCCCAGTGGACAGGGTACCACAATGAGCAGTTCTTC. This codes for CASSSQWTGYHNEQFF. V usage is TRBV5-4 and J usage is TRBJ2-1; 8 bases align to TRBD1. The length of the CDR3 is 16 residues. CDR1 is SGHNT, CDR2 YYREEE, per germline (reference sequence). The V gene end was trimmed by 3 bases and the J gene end by 5 bases; junction bases not matched to a gene: 10.

The chain combines TRBV27 with TRBJ2-1; 7 nucleotides agree with TRBD1. V lost 5 bases and J lost 1; bases outside the gene matches: 17. Germline values: CDR1 MNHEY, CDR2 SMNVEV (reference sequence). This CDR3 spans 19 amino acids. DNA of the CDR3: TGTGCCAGCAGTACACGACGTGTATCCGGGACAGAATCCTACAATGAGCAGTTCTTC. Translation: CASSTRRVSGTESYNEQFF.

This sequence joins TRBV27 and TRBJ2-4, with 7 bases fitting TRBD1. Germline trimming cut 4 bases from V and 0 bases from J; bases unmatched to any gene: 6. Germline-derived CDR1 and CDR2 are MNHEY and SMNVEV (reference sequence). This CDR3 has 16 amino acids. The CDR3 reads CASSSGQLLAKNIQYF. The CDR3 nucleotides are TGTGCCAGCAGTTCGGGACAGCTCCTAGCCAAAAACATTCAGTACTTC.

The rearrangement uses TRBV2 and TRBJ2-2; 10 bases agree with TRBD2. CDR3 length equals 17 residues. The trim removed 4 bases at V and 4 bases at J, leaving 9 bases unmatched. CDR1 is SNHLY, CDR2 FYNNEI, per germline. DNA of the CDR3: TGTGCCAGCAGTGCCCGGGTAGCGGGGGGTTTCACCGGGGAGCTGTTTTTT. This codes for CASSARVAGGFTGELFF. Based on the CDR3 plus reference TRBV2 and TRBJ2-2, the full variable domain is EPEVTQTPSHQVTQMGQEVILRCVPISNHLYFYWYRQILGQKVEFLVSFYNNEISEKSEIFDDQFSVERPDGSNFTLKIRSTKLEDSAMYFCASSARVAGGFTGELFFGEGSRLTVL.

This sequence joins TRBV11-2 and TRBJ2-5; 13 bases are shared with TRBD2. This CDR3 has 17 amino acids. Germline trimming cut 3 bases from V and 4 bases from J; bases unmatched to any gene: 8. Germline V gene data show CDR1 as SGHAT and CDR2 as FQNNGV. The CDR3 spells CASSLPTSGGAGETQYF. CDR3 nucleotide sequence: TGTGCCAGCAGCTTGCCTACTAGCGGGGGGGCTGGAGAGACCCAGTACTTC.

The J gene is TRBJ2-7, the V gene TRBV4-3; TRBD2 matches at 14 bases. After removal of 4 bases from V and 4 bases from J, the junction contained 3 bases not matched to a gene. CDR1 LGHNA and CDR2 YSLEER come from the germline V gene. There are 15 residues in the CDR3. The CDR3 loop reads CASSPTSGRAYEQYF. DNA of the CDR3: TGCGCCAGCAGCCCGACTAGCGGGAGGGCATACGAGCAGTACTTC.

This chain uses TRBV4-2 with TRBJ2-1; a possible D gene is TRBD2 (6 bases). Between the trimmed V and J ends, which lost 0 bases and 0 bases, there was a span of 15 bases. Germline CDR1 LGHNA, CDR2 YNFKEQ. CDR3 length: 18 amino acids. In DNA, the CDR3 is TGTGCCAGCAGCCAAGATTTGGGGGGAGTTTCCTCCTACAATGAGCAGTTCTTC. Translating it yields CASSQDLGGVSSYNEQFF.

This rearrangement joins TRBV6-6 to TRBJ2-5; TRBD1 aligns across 11 bases. The CDR3 has 14 amino acids. The germline gives CDR1 MNHNY, CDR2 SVGAGI (reference sequence). J was trimmed by 4 bases and V by 10 bases; bases with no gene match: 8. CDR3 in amino acids: CAIRTGGVGETQYF. In DNA form, the CDR3 reads TGTGCCATAAGGACAGGGGGCGTGGGAGAGACCCAGTACTTC.

The sample holds one count of this clone. V gene TRBV7-7 combines with J gene TRBJ1-6, with a possible D match to TRBD1 (5 bases). The V and J ends lost 7 bases and 13 bases respectively, with 17 bases between them. CDR3 length: 13 amino acids. Looked up from germline, CDR1 is SSHAT and CDR2 is FNYEAQ (reference sequence). CDR3 amino acids: CASTGGVEVPLHF. CDR3 bases: TGTGCCAGCACGGGGGGAGTGGAGGTGCCCCTCCACTTT.

This chain connects TRBV6-5 to TRBJ2-7; a weak D match, TRBD1 (5 bases). Germline CDR1 and CDR2: MNHEY and SVGAGI. The CDR3 contains 16 residues. V was pared by 2 bases and J by 3 bases, with 17 bases between. The DNA for the CDR3 is TGTGCCAGCAGTTACGTTGGGGCAACTACTCTCTACGAGCAGTACTTC. It yields the protein CASSYVGATTLYEQYF.

The rearrangement links TRBV2 to TRBJ2-1, with 10 nucleotides matching TRBD2. CDR1 SNHLY and CDR2 FYNNEI come from the germline V gene. The trim removed 5 bases at V and 4 bases at J, leaving 5 bases unmatched. The CDR3 is made up of 15 amino acids. CDR3 DNA sequence: TGTGCCAGCAGTAGAAGCGGGGGGGGGTACAATGAGCAGTTCTTC. It encodes CASSRSGGGYNEQFF. Full variable domain (outside the CDR3, taken from reference TRBV2 and TRBJ2-1): EPEVTQTPSHQVTQMGQEVILRCVPISNHLYFYWYRQILGQKVEFLVSFYNNEISEKSEIFDDQFSVERPDGSNFTLKIRSTKLEDSAMYFCASSRSGGGYNEQFFGPGTRLTVL.

The chain links TRBV7-9 to TRBJ2-1; a possible D gene is TRBD2 (6 bases). Per the germline V gene, CDR1 is SEHNR and CDR2 is FQNEAQ (reference sequence). The CDR3 totals 14 residues. Trimming took 0 bases from V and 7 from J, leaving 10 bases between them. In DNA, the CDR3 is TGTGCCAGCAGCTTAGCGCGGGAAAGTAATGAGCAGTTCTTC. This sequence encodes CASSLARESNEQFF.

The chain's CDR3 is CASTEGRLGHGYTF. Written as DNA, the CDR3 is TGTGCCAGCACCGAGGGCAGGTTAGGCCATGGCTACACCTTC. The gene calls are TRBV2 and TRBJ1-2, with unresolved D. V shed 7 bases and J shed 6 bases, with 18 bases lying between them. The germline gives CDR1 SNHLY, CDR2 FYNNEI. The CDR3 has 14 residues. Based on the CDR3 plus reference TRBV2 and TRBJ1-2, the full variable domain is EPEVTQTPSHQVTQMGQEVILRCVPISNHLYFYWYRQILGQKVEFLVSFYNNEISEKSEIFDDQFSVERPDGSNFTLKIRSTKLEDSAMYFCASTEGRLGHGYTFGSGTRLTVV.

V gene TRBV10-3 combines with J gene TRBJ2-5; 16 bases map to TRBD2. Germline assignment: CDR1 ENHRY and CDR2 SYGVKD. The CDR3 is 17 amino acids. J lost 5 bases, V lost 2 bases, and 5 bases had no gene match. The CDR3 coding sequence is TGTGCCATCAGTGAGGGGGGACTAGCGGGGGGGCCTGAGACCCAGTACTTC. Protein sequence: CAISEGGLAGGPETQYF.